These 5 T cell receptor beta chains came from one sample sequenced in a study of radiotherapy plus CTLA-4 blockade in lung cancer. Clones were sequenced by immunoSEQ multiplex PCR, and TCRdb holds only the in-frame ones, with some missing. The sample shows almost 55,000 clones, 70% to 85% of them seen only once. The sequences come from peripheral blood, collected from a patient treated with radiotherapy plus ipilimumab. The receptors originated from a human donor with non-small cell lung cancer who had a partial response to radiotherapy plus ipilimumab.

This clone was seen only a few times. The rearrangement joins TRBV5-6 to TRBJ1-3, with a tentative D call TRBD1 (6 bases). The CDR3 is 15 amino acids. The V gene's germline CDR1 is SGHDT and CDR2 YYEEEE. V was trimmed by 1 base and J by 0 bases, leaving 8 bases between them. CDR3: CASSLTGSSGNTIYF. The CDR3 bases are TGTGCCAGCAGCTTGACAGGGAGCTCTGGAAACACCATATATTTT.

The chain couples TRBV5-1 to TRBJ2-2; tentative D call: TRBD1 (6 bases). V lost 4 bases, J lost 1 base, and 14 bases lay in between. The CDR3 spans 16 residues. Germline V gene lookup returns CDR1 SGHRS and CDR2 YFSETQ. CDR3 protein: CASSPPWGQNTGELFF. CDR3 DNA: TGCGCCAGCAGCCCCCCCTGGGGGCAGAACACCGGGGAGCTGTTTTTT.

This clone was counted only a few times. The CDR3 sequence is CASSDVQPQHF. DNA for the CDR3: TGCGCCAGCAGTGACGTTCAGCCCCAGCATTTT. V is TRBV10-1 and J is TRBJ1-5; no definite D call. The ends were cut back, 3 bases at V and 6 bases at J, with 3 bases in the middle. The germline gives CDR1 WNHNN, CDR2 SYGVQD (reference sequence). The CDR3 loop spans 11 amino acids.

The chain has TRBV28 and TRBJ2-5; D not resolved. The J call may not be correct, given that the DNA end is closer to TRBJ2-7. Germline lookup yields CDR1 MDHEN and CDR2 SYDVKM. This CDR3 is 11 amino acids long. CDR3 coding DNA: TGTGCCAGCAGGAAAATTTACGAGCAGTACTTC. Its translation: CASRKIYEQYF.

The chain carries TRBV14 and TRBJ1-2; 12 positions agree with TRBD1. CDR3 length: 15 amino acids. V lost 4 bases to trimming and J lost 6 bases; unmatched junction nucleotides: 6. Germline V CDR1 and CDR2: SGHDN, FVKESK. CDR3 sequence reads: CASSPRDRGPNGYTF. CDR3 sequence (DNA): TGTGCCAGCAGCCCTAGGGACAGGGGGCCGAATGGCTACACCTTC.